This T cell receptor (beta chain) was recovered during a study of blood T cell repertoires in COVID-19. Between the trimmed V and J ends, which lost 6 bases and 7 bases, there was a span of 12 bases. This CDR3 has 13 residues. The germline gives CDR1 MNHEY, CDR2 SVGAGI. Repertoires were generated with immunoSEQ multiplex PCR, while TCRdb's copy carries only in-frame clones and drops some. The sample records around 150,000 clones, roughly 80% being singletons. The TCR sequence derives from a woman in her thirties or forties with COVID-19, enrolled during active disease. What was sequenced was peripheral blood. V is TRBV6-5 and J is TRBJ1-4; D possibly corresponds to TRBD1 (6 bases). This CDR3 reads CASSRTQGEKLFF. As DNA, the CDR3 is TGTGCCAGCAGCCGGACACAGGGTGAAAAACTGTTTTTT.